This note documents a single TCR beta chain sequence. CDR3 size: 13 residues. Trimming took off 6 bases at V and 3 bases at J, with 11 bases between the two ends. Germline-derived CDR1 and CDR2 are MNHEY and SVGAGI. Measured with immunoSEQ multiplex PCR; TCRdb has only the in-frame clones, and not every one. The repertoire holds about 770,000 clones, with 72% as singletons. This sample is part of a study of shared clonotypes between healthy human individuals. The TCR was taken from a woman between 25 and 40 years old in good health. The sequenced sample consisted of memory CD4+ T cells sorted from blood. Specified subset: CD45RA-negative fraction. This chain joins TRBV6-5 and TRBJ1-2; D is ambiguous. The DNA for the CDR3 is TGTGCCAGCAGCTCCGAAACATACTATGGCTACACCTTC. Translation gives CASSSETYYGYTF.